This T cell receptor (beta chain) is from a study of blood T cells in healthy people across ages. A second PCR, run for about 6 to 12 cycles, used a sample-barcoded 5' primer plus a J-beta primer mix. TCRdb re-analysed the 5' RACE reads in MiXCR, keeping a single row per CDR3 protein. The sample carries over a million distinct CDR3 sequences, less than 25% recorded once. The CDR3 runs 16 residues. CDR1 and CDR2 (germline): SGHRS, YFSETQ. Trimming took 1 base from V and 0 from J, leaving 14 bases between them. The table lists this clonotype with a few counts. This same sample was also taken into another study, of T cells of mothers and their children.

Sequencing input: blood. V and J are TRBV5-1 and TRBJ2-7, with D perhaps matching TRBD1 (5 bases). The TCR comes from a girl aged 2-15 years in good health. In DNA, the CDR3 is TGCGCCAGCAGCTTGACAGGCCGCGAAACCTCCTACGAGCAGTACTTC. This codes for CASSLTGRETSYEQYF.